One sample yielded the 12 T cell receptor beta chains listed below, sequenced in a study of blood T cells in healthy people across ages. A second PCR of about 7 to 12 cycles used a sample-barcoded 5' primer and a J-beta primer mix. One entry per CDR3 protein results from TCRdb running MiXCR on the 5' RACE reads. Of fewer than 800,000 distinct CDR3 sequences detected, about half appear once; the ten largest clones hold roughly 31%. Sample: blood. These TCRs come from a woman between 55 and 75 years old in good health.

This chain connects TRBV11-1 to TRBJ2-7; D unclear. The CDR3 runs 13 residues. Trimming cost V 5 bases and J 2 bases, with 10 bases left between them. Germline-derived CDR1 and CDR2 are SGHAT and FQDESV (reference sequence). The CDR3 coding sequence is TGTGCCAGCAGCCCCCAGACCACCTACGAGCAGTACTTC. Amino acids: CASSPQTTYEQYF.

This clonotype occurred a few times. This sequence joins TRBV5-1 and TRBJ2-3; no reliable D call. V lost 3 bases, J lost 1 base, and 18 bases lay in between. CDR3 length: 17 amino acids. In germline, CDR1 is SGHRS, CDR2 YFSETQ. CDR3 region: CASSYNSAGSGTDTQYF. The CDR3 bases are TGCGCCAGCAGCTATAACTCAGCCGGGTCTGGCACAGATACGCAGTATTTT.

This clonotype was recorded a few times. V gene TRBV20-1 combines with J gene TRBJ2-5; 11 bases agree with TRBD1. Judging by the DNA end, TRBJ2-7 fits better; the J call may be wrong. The CDR3 is 13 residues long. Germline CDR1 is DFQATT and CDR2 is SNEGSKA (reference sequence). CDR3 bases: TGCAGTGCCCTAGGACAGGGGGCGTACGAGCAGTACTTC. Its protein product is CSALGQGAYEQYF.

This clonotype was recorded only once. A read error is possible here, since a much larger clone lies one base away. The J gene is TRBJ1-6, the V gene TRBV6-2 or TRBV6-3; D uncertain. This CDR3 has 14 amino acids. Germline V CDR1 and CDR2: MNHEY, SVGEGT. Here the CDR3 reads CTSSYVGSGSPLHF. In nucleotides, the CDR3 is TGTACCAGCAGTTACGTCGGGTCCGGTTCACCCCTCCACTTT.

This clonotype was picked up a small number of times. The chain carries TRBV29-1 and TRBJ1-1, with D perhaps matching TRBD1 (5 bases). Per the germline V gene, CDR1 is SQVTM and CDR2 is ANQGSEA. This CDR3 contains 14 residues. V shed 6 bases and J shed 2 bases, with 16 bases lying between them. In nucleotides, the CDR3 is TGCAGCGTCGATGGGGCAGGCGACAACACTGAAGCTTTCTTT. This sequence encodes CSVDGAGDNTEAFF.

The chain has TRBV10-3 and TRBJ2-4; D possibly uses TRBD1 or TRBD2 (5 bases each). Trimming pared 0 bases from V and 2 bases from J, leaving 17 bases between. The CDR3 is 18 amino acids. Germline V gene sequence: CDR1 ENHRY, CDR2 SYGVKD. The CDR3 DNA reads TGTGCCATCAGTGAGTCGTTCGGACGCAGGGAGTCCAAAAACATTCAGTACTTC. Protein sequence: CAISESFGRRESKNIQYF.

This chain joins TRBV24-1 and TRBJ2-1; D is tentatively TRBD1 or TRBD2 (7 bases each). V was shortened by 1 base and J by 6 bases, with 12 bases between the two germline ends. Germline CDR1 and CDR2: KGHDR and SFDVKD. The CDR3 covers 15 residues. Here the CDR3 reads CATSDFGRGGNEQFF. CDR3 sequence (DNA): TGTGCCACCAGTGATTTTGGCAGGGGGGGCAATGAGCAGTTCTTC.

This clonotype turned up a few times. CDR3 loop: CASSPRAVLNTEAFF. The CDR3 DNA sequence: TGTGCCAGCAGCCCCCGGGCGGTGCTGAACACTGAAGCTTTCTTT. The chain uses TRBV6-6 and TRBJ1-1; D gene ambiguous. The CDR3 runs 15 residues. CDR1 MNHNY and CDR2 SVGAGI come from the germline V gene (reference sequence). V was pared by 6 bases and J by 0 bases, with 14 bases between.

The chain carries TRBV9 and TRBJ2-6; 11 nucleotides match TRBD2. Germline V gives CDR1 SGDLS, CDR2 YYNGEE. The V and J ends lost 0 bases and 10 bases, in that order; junction bases with no gene match: 3. The CDR3 runs 15 residues. DNA of the CDR3: TGTGCCAGCAGCGTAGGGGGACTAGCGGCGAACGTCCTGACTTTC. As protein: CASSVGGLAANVLTF.

This clonotype was observed a few times. V is TRBV7-2 and J is TRBJ2-4, with TRBD2 matching 7 bases. The length of the CDR3 is 14 residues. Germline V lookup: CDR1 SGHTA, CDR2 FQGNSA. V was clipped by 5 bases and J by 6 bases; unmatched bases: 7. In DNA form, the CDR3 reads TGTGCCAGCAGCATGGGGGGGATAGGAAACATTCAGTACTTC. This translates into CASSMGGIGNIQYF.

For the CDR3, the DNA is TGTGCCAGCGGGCAGGAGGGTCATCAGCCCCAGCATTTT. Translating gives CASGQEGHQPQHF. The chain couples TRBV6-2 or TRBV6-3 to TRBJ1-5; D is ambiguous. Trimming removed 8 bases at V and 5 bases at J, with 13 bases between. The CDR3 is made up of 13 amino acids. Germline V gives CDR1 MNHEY, CDR2 SVGEGT.

The chain recombines TRBV7-9 with TRBJ1-1; 7 nucleotides line up with TRBD1. V gave up 0 bases and J gave up 3 bases; unmatched junction bases: 13. The CDR3 loop spans 18 amino acids. Germline CDR1 SEHNR, CDR2 FQNEAQ (reference sequence). CDR3 loop: CASSLAYLRGKEDTEAFF. Here the CDR3 DNA reads TGTGCCAGCAGCTTAGCGTACCTCAGGGGGAAAGAGGACACTGAAGCTTTCTTT.